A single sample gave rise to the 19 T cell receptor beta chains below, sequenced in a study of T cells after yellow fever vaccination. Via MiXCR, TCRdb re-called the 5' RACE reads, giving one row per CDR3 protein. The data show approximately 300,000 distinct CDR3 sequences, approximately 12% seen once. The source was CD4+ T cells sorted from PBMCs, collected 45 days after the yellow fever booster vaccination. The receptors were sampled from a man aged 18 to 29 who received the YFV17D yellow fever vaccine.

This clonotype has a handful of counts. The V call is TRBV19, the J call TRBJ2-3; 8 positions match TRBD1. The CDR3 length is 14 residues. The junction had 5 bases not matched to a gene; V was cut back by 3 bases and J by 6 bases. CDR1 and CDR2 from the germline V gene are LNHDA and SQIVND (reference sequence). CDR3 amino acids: CASSIQGAADTQYF. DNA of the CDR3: TGTGCCAGTAGTATCCAGGGGGCAGCGGATACGCAGTATTTT.

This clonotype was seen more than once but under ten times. DNA for the CDR3: TGTGCCAGCAGCTTAGAGTACGTCTATGGCTACACCTTC. Protein: CASSLEYVYGYTF. The J gene is TRBJ1-2, the V gene TRBV7-9; D is unclear. Trimming pared 1 base from V and 4 bases from J, leaving 7 bases between. This CDR3 is 13 amino acids long. Germline-derived CDR1 and CDR2 are SEHNR and FQNEAQ (reference sequence).

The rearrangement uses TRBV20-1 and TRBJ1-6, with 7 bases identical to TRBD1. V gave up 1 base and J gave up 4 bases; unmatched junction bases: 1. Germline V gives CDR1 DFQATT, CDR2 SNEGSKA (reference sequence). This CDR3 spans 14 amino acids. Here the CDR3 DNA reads TGCAGTGCTAGAGGGGGACAGTATAATTCACCCCTCCACTTT. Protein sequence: CSARGGQYNSPLHF.

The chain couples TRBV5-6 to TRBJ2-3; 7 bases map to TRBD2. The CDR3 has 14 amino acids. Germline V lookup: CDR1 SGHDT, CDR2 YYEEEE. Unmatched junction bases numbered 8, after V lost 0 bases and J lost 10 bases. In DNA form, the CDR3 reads TGTGCCAGCAGCTTGGCCAGCGGGGTGGGTTCGCAGTATTTT. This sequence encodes CASSLASGVGSQYF.

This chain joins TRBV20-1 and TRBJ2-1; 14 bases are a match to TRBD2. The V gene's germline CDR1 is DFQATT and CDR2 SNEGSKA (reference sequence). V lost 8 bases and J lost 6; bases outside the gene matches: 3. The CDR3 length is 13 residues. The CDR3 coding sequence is TGCAGTAAGACTAGCGGGGGGGCCAATGAGCAGTTCTTC. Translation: CSKTSGGANEQFF.

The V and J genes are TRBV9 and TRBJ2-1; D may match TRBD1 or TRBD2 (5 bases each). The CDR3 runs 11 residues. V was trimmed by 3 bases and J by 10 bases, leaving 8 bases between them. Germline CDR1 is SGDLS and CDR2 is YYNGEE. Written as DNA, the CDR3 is TGTGCCAGCAGCGCTGAGGGGGAGCAGTTCTTC. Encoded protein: CASSAEGEQFF.

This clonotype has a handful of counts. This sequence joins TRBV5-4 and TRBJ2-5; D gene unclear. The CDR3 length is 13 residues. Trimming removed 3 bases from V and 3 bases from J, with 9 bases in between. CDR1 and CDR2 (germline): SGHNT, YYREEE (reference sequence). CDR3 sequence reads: CASSWGAKETQYF. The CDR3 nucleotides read TGTGCCAGCAGCTGGGGTGCCAAAGAGACCCAGTACTTC.

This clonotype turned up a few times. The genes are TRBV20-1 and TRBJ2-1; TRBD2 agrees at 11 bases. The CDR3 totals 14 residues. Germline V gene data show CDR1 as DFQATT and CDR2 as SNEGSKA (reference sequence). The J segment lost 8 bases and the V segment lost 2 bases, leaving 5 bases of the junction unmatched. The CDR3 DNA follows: TGCAGTGCTAGAAATAGCGGGGGGGCCGATGAGCAGTTCTTC. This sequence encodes CSARNSGGADEQFF.

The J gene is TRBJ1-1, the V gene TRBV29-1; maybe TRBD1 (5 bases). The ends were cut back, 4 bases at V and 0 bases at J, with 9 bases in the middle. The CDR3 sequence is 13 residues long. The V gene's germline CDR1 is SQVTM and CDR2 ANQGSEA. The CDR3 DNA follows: TGCAGCGTTGTCAGGGTATTGAACACTGAAGCTTTCTTT. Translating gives CSVVRVLNTEAFF.

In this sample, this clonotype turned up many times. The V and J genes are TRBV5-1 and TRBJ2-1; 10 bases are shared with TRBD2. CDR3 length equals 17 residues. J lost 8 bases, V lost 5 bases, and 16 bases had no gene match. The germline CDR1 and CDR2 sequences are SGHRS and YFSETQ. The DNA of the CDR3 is TGCGCCAGCAGACCACTTACGAGCGGGGGGGATCCCCATGAGCAGTTCTTC. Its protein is CASRPLTSGGDPHEQFF.

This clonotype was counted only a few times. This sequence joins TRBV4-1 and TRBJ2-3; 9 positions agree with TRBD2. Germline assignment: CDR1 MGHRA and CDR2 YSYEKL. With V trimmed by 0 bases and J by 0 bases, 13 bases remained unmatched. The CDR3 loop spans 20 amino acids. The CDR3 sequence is CASSQDGGGGAYASTDTQYF. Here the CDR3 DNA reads TGCGCCAGCAGCCAAGATGGCGGGGGGGGAGCTTATGCTAGCACAGATACGCAGTATTTT.

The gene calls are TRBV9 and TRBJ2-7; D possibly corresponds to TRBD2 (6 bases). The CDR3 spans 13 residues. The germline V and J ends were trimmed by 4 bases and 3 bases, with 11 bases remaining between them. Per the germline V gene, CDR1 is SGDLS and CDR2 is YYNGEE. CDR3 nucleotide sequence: TGTGCCAGCAGCCCCTCGGGGGTCTACGAGCAGTACTTC. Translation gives CASSPSGVYEQYF.

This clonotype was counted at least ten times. This chain's CDR3 is CASSEGQGTIQYF. The CDR3 DNA follows: TGTGCCAGCAGCGAGGGACAGGGCACCATTCAGTACTTC. The chain couples TRBV6-1 to TRBJ2-4; 9 bases align to TRBD1. Germline CDR1 and CDR2: MNHNS and SASEGT. This CDR3 contains 13 residues. Trimming removed 6 bases from V and 9 bases from J; junction bases left unmatched: 6.

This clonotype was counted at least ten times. The CDR3 protein is CASSVTPYGGATNEQFF. For the CDR3, the DNA is TGTGCCAGCAGCGTAACCCCGTACGGGGGGGCCACCAATGAGCAGTTCTTC. V is TRBV9 and J is TRBJ2-1; 8 bases fit TRBD2. V trimming: 1 base; J trimming: 6 bases; junction bases outside the gene matches: 12. CDR3 length: 17 amino acids. Germline values: CDR1 SGDLS, CDR2 YYNGEE.

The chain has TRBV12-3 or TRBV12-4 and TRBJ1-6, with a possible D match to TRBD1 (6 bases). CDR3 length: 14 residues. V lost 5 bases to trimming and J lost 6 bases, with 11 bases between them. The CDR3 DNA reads TGTGCCAGCAGTGTCAGGGGTAGTAATTCACCCCTCCACTTT. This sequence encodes CASSVRGSNSPLHF.

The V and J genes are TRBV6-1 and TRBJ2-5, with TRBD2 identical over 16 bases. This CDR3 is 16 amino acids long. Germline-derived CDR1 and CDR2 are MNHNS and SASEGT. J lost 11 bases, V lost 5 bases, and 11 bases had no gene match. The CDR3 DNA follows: TGTGCCAGCAGTACCTCACCGGGACTAGCGGGGGGGACACAGTACTTC. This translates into CASSTSPGLAGGTQYF.

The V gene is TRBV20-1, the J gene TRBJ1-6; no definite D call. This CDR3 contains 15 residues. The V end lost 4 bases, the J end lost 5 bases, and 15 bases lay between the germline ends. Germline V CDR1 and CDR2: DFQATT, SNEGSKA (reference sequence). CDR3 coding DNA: TGCAGTGCTACCCGTCGGGGTAGGCATAATTCACCCCTCCACTTT. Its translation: CSATRRGRHNSPLHF.

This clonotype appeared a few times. The CDR3 loop reads CASSQGSVAGNTIYF. The CDR3 bases are TGTGCCAGCAGCCAAGGCAGTGTTGCTGGAAACACCATATATTTT. The chain employs TRBV3-1 and TRBJ1-3; D gene ambiguous. Trimming stripped 1 base from V and 2 bases from J, with 9 bases between. This CDR3 region has 15 residues. Germline V CDR1 and CDR2: LGHDT, YNNKEL (reference sequence).

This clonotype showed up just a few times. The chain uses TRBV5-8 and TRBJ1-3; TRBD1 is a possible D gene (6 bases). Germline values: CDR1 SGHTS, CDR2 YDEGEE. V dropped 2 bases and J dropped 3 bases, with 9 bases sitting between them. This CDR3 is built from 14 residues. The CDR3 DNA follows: TGTGCCAGCAGCTTCGGGGGGCTTGGAAACACCATATATTTT. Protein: CASSFGGLGNTIYF. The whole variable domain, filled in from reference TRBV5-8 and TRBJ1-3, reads EAGVTQSPTHLIKTRGQQATLRCSPISGHTSVYWYQQALGLGLQFLLWYDEGEERNRGNFPPRFSGRQFPNYSSELNVNALELEDSALYLCASSFGGLGNTIYFGEGSWLTVV.